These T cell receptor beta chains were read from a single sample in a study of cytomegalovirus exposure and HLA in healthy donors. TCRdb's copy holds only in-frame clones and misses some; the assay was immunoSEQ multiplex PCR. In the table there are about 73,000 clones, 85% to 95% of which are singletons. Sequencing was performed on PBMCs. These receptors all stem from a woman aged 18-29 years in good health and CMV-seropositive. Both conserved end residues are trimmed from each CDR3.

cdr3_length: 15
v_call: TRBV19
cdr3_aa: ASSMLLAGGYSNEQF

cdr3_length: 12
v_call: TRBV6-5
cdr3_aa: ASSDRQINQPQH

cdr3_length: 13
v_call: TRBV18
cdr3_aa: ASSPLSTGVAEAF

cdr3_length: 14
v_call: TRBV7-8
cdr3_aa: ASSELAGGPLYTQY

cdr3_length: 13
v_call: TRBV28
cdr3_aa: ASSPGQARSYEQY

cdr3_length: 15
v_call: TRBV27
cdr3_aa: ASSLRGYGTGSYEQY

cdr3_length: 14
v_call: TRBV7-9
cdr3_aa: ASSLGVAGVQDTQY

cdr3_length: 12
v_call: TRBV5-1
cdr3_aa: ASRLDQGNYGYT

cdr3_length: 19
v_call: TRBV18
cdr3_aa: ASSSDRTSGSSWVGANVLT

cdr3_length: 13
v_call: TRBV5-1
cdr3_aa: ASSFEGSRGYEQY

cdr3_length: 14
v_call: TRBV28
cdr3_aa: ASSFFGTGGADTQY

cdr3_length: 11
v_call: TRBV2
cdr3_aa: ASGGDHNYGYT

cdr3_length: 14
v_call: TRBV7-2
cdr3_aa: ASSLRQGPGAGELF

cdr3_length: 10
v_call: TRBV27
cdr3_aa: ASSFDGETQY

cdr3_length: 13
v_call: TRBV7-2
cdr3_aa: ASSLRAGEAYEQY

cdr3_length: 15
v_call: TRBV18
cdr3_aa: ASSPRGRGPMNTEAF

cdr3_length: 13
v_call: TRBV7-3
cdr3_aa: ASSQSGIPGETQY

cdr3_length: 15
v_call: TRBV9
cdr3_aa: ASSVAGASGGYYGYT

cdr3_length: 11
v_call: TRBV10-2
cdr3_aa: ASRDGQNTEAF

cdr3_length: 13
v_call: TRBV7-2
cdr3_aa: ASSLAAVTSYEQY

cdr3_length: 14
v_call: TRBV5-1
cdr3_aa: ASSLTAGQGKYTQY

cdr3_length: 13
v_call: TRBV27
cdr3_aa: ASSFSQGATGELF

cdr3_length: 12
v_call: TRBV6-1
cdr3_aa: ASSVTLEGPEQF

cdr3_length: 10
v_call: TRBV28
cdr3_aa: ASRTGTAEAF

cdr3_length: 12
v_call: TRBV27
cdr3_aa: ASSVGQGRPPLH